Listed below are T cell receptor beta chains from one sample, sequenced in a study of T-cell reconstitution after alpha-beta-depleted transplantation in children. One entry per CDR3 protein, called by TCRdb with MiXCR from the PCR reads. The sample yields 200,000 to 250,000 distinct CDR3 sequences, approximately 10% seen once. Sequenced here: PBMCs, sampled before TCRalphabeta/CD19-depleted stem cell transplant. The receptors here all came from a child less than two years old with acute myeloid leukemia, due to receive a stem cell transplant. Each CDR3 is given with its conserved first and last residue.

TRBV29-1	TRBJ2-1	CSVARLVGEQFF
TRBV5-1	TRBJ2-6	CASSWGPGANVLTF
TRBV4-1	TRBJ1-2	CASSPGMSNYGYTF
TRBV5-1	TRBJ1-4	CASSLATGNEKLFF
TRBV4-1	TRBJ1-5	CASSHPDRGQPQHF
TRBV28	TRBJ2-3	CASSGAGTGNRDTQYF
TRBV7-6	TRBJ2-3	CASSHPAGTDTQYF
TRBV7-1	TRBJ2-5	CASSSRLVLTQYF
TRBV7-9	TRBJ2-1	CASSLAGVIYNEQFF
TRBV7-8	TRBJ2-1	CASSSLSGGTYNEQFF
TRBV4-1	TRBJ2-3	CASSQLAGTRDTQYF
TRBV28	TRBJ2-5	CASSLRKTRKETQYF
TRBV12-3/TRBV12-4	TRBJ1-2	CASSILAGYGYTF
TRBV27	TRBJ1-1	CASSPTRGGEAFF
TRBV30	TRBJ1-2	CAWSVHSRGEDGYTF
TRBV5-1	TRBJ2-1	CASSSVTGPNEQFF
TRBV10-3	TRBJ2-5	CAISEFRQETQYF
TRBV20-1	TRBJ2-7	CSAVRGARGYEQYF
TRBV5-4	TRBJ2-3	CASSLRTSGGTDTQYF
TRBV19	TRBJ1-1	CASSLAWTGNTEAFF
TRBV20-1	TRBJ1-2	CSARGQNYGYTF
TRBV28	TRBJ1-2	CASSQGNFYGYTF
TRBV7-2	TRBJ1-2	CASSPSKTGNYGYTF
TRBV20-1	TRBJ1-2	CSARRQGGGYTF
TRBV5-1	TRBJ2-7	CASSWGGLGGYEQYF
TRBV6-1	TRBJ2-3	CASRPSSWPDTQYF
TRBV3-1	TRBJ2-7	CASSQGGQGFYEQYF
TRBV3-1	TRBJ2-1	CASSQDRLASYNEQFF
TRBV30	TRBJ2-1	CAGQDYSVGEQFF
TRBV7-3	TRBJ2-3	CASSLARADTQYF
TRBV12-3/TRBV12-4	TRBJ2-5	CASSLGVRAETQYF
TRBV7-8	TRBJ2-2	CASSLDKTGAGELFF
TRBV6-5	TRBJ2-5	CASSYQTGTLYQETQYF
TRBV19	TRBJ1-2	CASTGRDYYGYTF
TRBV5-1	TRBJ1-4	CASSRTEINEKLFF
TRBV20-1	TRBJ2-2	CSARDLRGDTGELFF
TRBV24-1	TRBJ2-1	CATSDPTAGEGEQFF
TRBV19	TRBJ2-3	CASRRGRRTDTQYF
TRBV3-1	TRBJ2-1	CACSQNVAGGPLDNEQFF
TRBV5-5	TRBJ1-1	CASSLEVEVIDTEAFF
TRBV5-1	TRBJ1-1	CASTAPGRNTEAFF
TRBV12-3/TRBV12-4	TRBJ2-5	CASSSSGRGETQYF
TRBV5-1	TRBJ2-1	CASSLTGAREQFF
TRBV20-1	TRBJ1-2	CSAPNRQIPYYGYTF
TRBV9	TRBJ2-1	CASSGLAVYNEQFF
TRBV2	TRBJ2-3	CASKSTAGDTQYF
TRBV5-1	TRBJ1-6	CASSLGQGENSPLHF
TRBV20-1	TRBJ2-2	CSAQGLAGANTGELFF
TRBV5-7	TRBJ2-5	CASSLGTVQETQYF